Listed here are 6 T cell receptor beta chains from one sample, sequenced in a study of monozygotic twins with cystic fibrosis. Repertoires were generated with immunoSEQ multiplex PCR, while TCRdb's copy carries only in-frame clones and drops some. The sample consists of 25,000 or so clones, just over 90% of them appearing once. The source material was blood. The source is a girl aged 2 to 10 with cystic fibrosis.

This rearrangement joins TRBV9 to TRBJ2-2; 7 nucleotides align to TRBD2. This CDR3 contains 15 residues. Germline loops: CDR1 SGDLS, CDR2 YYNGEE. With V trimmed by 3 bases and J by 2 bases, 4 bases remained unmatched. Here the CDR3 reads CASSAGTTNTGELFF. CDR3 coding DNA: TGTGCCAGCAGCGCGGGGACTACCAACACCGGGGAGCTGTTTTTT.

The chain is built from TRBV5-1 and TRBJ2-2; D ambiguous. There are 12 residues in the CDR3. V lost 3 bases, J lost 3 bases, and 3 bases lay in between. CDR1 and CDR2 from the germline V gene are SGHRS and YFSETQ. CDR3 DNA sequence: TGCGCCAGCAGCTCGGACACCGGGGAGCTGTTTTTT. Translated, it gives CASSSDTGELFF.

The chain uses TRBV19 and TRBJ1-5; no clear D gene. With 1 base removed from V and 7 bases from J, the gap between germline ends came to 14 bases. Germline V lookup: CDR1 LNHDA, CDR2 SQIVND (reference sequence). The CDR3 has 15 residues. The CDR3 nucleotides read TGTGCCAGTAGTATAGGTCCGGGAGTGGGACAGCCCCAGCATTTT. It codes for CASSIGPGVGQPQHF.

In nucleotides, the CDR3 is TGTGCCAGCAGCTTTAAGACTGAAGCTTTCTTT. Residues: CASSFKTEAFF. This rearrangement joins TRBV11-2 to TRBJ1-1; D is unclear. Germline CDR1 is SGHAT and CDR2 is FQNNGV. Between the trimmed V and J ends, which lost 3 bases and 5 bases, there was a span of 4 bases. The CDR3 has 11 amino acids.

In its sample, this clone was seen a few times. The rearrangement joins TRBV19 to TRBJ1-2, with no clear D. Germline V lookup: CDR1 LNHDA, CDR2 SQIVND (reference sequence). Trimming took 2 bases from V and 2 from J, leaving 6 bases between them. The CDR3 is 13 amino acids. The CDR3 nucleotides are TGTGCCAGTAGTATAAGTTACAACTATGGCTACACCTTC. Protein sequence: CASSISYNYGYTF. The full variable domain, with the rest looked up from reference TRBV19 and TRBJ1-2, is DGGITQSPKYLFRKEGQNVTLSCEQNLNHDAMYWYRQDPGQGLRLIYYSQIVNDFQKGDIAEGYSVSREKKESFPLTVTSAQKNPTAFYLCASSISYNYGYTFGSGTRLTVV.

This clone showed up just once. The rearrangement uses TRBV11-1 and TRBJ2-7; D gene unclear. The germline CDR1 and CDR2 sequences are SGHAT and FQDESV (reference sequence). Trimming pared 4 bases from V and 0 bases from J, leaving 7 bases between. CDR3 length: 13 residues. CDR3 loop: CASSWAHSYEQYF. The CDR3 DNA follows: TGTGCCAGCAGCTGGGCCCACTCCTACGAGCAGTACTTC.